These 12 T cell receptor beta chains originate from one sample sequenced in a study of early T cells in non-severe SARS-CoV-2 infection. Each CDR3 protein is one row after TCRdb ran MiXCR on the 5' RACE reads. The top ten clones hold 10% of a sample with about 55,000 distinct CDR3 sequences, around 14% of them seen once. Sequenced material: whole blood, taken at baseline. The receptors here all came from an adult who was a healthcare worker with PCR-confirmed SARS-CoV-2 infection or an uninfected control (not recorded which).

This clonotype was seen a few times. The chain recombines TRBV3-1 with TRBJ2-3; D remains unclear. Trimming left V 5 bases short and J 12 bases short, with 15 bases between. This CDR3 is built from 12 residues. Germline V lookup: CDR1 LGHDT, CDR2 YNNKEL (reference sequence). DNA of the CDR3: TGTGCCAGCAGCATCGGCAAGGCCCTCCAGTATTTT. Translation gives CASSIGKALQYF.

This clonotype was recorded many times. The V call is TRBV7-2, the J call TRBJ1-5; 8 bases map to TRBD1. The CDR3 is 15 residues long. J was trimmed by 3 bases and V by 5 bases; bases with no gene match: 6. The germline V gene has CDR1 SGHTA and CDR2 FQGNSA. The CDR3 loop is CASSTWTGFNQPQHF. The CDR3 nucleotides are TGTGCCAGCAGCACCTGGACAGGGTTCAATCAGCCCCAGCATTTT.

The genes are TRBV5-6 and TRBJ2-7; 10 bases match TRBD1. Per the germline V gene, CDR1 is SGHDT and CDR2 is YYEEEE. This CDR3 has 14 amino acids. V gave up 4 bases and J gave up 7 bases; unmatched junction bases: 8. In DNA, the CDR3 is TGTGCCAGCAGCCCCGGGACAGGGGTCAGGGAGCAGTACTTC. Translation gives CASSPGTGVREQYF.

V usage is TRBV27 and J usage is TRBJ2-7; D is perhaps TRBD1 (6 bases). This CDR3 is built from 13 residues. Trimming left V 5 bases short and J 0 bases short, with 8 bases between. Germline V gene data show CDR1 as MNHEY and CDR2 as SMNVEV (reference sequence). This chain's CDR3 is CASSPQGSYEQYF. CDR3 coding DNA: TGTGCCAGCAGTCCACAGGGCTCCTACGAGCAGTACTTC.

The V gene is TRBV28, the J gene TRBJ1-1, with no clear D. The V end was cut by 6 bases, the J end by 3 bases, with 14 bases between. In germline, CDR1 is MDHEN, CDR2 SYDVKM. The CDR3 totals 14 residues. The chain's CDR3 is CASRYFFGDTEAFF. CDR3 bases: TGTGCCAGCAGGTACTTTTTTGGGGACACTGAAGCTTTCTTT.

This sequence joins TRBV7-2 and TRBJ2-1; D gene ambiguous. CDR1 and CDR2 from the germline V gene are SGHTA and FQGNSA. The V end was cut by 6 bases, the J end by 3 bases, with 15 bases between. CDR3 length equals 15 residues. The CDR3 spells CASRLLANLYNEQFF. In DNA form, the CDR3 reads TGTGCCAGCAGACTTCTGGCCAACCTCTACAATGAGCAGTTCTTC.

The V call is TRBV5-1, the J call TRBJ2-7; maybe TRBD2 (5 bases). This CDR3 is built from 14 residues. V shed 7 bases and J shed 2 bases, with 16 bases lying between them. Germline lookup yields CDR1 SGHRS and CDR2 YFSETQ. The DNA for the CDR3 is TGCGCCAGCCGCGTCGGGGAGTCGACCTACGAGCAGTACTTC. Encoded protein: CASRVGESTYEQYF.

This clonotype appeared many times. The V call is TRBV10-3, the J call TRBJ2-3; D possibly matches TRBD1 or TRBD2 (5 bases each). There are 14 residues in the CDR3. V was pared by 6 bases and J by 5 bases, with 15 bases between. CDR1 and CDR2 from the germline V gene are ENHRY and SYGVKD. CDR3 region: CAISLTGTGDTQYF. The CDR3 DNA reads TGTGCCATCAGCCTTACTGGGACGGGAGATACGCAGTATTTT.

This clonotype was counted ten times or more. Here the CDR3 DNA reads TGTGCCAGCAGCGTAGGGACCACGGGCAATGAGCAGTTCTTC. Translating it yields CASSVGTTGNEQFF. The chain employs TRBV9 and TRBJ2-1; D is uncertain. Trimming took 0 bases from V and 6 from J, leaving 10 bases between them. The CDR3 contains 14 residues. Germline V gene data show CDR1 as SGDLS and CDR2 as YYNGEE.

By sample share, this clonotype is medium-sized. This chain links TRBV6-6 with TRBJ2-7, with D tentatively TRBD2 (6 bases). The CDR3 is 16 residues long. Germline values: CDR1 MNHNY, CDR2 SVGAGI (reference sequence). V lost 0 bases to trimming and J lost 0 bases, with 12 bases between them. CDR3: CASSYSGGTSSYEQYF. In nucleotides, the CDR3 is TGTGCCAGCAGTTACTCGGGCGGGACGAGCTCCTACGAGCAGTACTTC.

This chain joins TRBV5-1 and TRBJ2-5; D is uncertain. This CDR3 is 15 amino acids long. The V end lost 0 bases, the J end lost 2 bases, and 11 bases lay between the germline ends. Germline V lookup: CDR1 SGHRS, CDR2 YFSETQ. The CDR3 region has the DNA TGCGCCAGCAGCTTGGGCACCCAGGTTCAAGAGACCCAGTACTTC. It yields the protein CASSLGTQVQETQYF.

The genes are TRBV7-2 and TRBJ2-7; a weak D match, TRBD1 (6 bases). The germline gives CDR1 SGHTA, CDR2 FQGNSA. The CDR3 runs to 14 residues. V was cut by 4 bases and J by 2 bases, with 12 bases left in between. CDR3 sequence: CASSSHRAAYEQYF. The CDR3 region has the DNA TGTGCCAGCAGCTCGCACAGGGCCGCCTACGAGCAGTACTTC.